This T cell receptor (beta chain) was observed in a study of blood T cell repertoires in COVID-19. Study-wide background: Researchers got acute and convalescent COVID-19 samples from the United States, Italy and Spain.

This clone was recorded once. Patients at the Seattle site were enrolled during active infection and followed longitudinally. Using immunoSEQ multiplex PCR, the repertoire was profiled, and TCRdb retains in-frame clones only, with some absent. The data hold around 140,000 clones, with over 75% observed a single time. Trimming cost V 0 bases and J 0 bases; bases outside gene matches: 3. The CDR3 sequence is 15 residues long. The germline V gene encodes CDR1 SGHNT and CDR2 YYREEE (reference sequence). The sequence derives from a man younger than 35 with COVID-19, enrolled during active disease. This chain links TRBV5-4 with TRBJ2-7; TRBD1 agrees at 7 bases. The sequencing input was peripheral blood. The CDR3 loop reads CASSLVGQSSYEQYF. As DNA, the CDR3 is TGTGCCAGCAGCTTGGTGGGACAGAGCTCCTACGAGCAGTACTTC. The complete variable domain, with remaining parts taken from reference TRBV5-4 and TRBJ2-7, reads ETGVTQSPTHLIKTRGQQVTLRCSSQSGHNTVSWYQQALGQGPQFIFQYYREEENGRGNFPPRFSGLQFPNYSSELNVNALELDDSALYLCASSLVGQSSYEQYFGPGTRLTVT.